These 14 T cell receptor beta chains share one sample of origin, sequenced in a study of T-cell reconstitution after alpha-beta-depleted transplantation in children. Construction of the TCRbeta library involved unique molecular identifiers. TCRdb independently ran MiXCR on the PCR reads; one entry per CDR3 protein. This sample has roughly 76,000 distinct CDR3 sequences, with around 9.9% found just once. This material consisted of PBMCs, taken before TCRalphabeta/CD19-depleted stem cell transplant. These receptor sequences come from a boy aged 10-17 years with acute myeloid leukemia, due to receive a stem cell transplant.

This clonotype was seen at least ten times. The chain recombines TRBV5-5 with TRBJ1-2; the D gene is possibly TRBD1 (5 bases). CDR3 length equals 17 residues. The V end lost 0 bases, the J end lost 4 bases, and 19 bases lay between the germline ends. Germline V gives CDR1 SGHKS, CDR2 YYEKEE (reference sequence). Here the CDR3 reads CASSLDLGIGGGYGYTF. The CDR3 region has the DNA TGTGCCAGCAGCTTGGATCTCGGTATCGGGGGAGGCTATGGCTACACCTTC.

V is TRBV5-6 and J is TRBJ2-5; 9 bases map to TRBD1. This CDR3 is 17 amino acids long. V lost 2 bases, J lost 6 bases, and 14 bases stayed unmatched. From germline, CDR1 is SGHDT and CDR2 YYEEEE. CDR3 residues: CASSFTTLGTGWKTQYF. CDR3 DNA: TGTGCCAGCAGCTTTACTACCCTTGGGACAGGGTGGAAGACCCAGTACTTC.

The chain employs TRBV20-1 and TRBJ1-3, with D possibly matching TRBD1 (5 bases). From germline, CDR1 is DFQATT and CDR2 SNEGSKA (reference sequence). The CDR3 is 13 amino acids. Trimming removed 3 bases at V and 0 bases at J, with 6 bases between. The CDR3 nucleotides read TGCAGTGCTAGCGGGGGCTCTGGAAACACCATATATTTT. Residues: CSASGGSGNTIYF.

This clonotype appeared many times. V is TRBV29-1 and J is TRBJ2-5, with a tentative D call TRBD1 (5 bases). CDR3 length equals 12 residues. Germline V gene sequence: CDR1 SQVTM, CDR2 ANQGSEA. V lost 5 bases and J 10 bases, leaving 17 bases between the germline ends. The CDR3 loop is CSVQRDLGDQYF. The CDR3, as DNA: TGCAGCGTTCAAAGAGACCTAGGGGACCAGTACTTC.

The table lists this clonotype with many counts. The chain links TRBV20-1 to TRBJ1-4, with D perhaps matching TRBD1 (6 bases). V lost 5 bases, J lost 4 bases, and 14 bases lay in between. Germline V CDR1 and CDR2: DFQATT, SNEGSKA (reference sequence). This CDR3 spans 14 amino acids. The CDR3 nucleotides read TGCAGTGCTGGACTGGGGGGCGGTAATGAAAAACTGTTTTTT. It encodes CSAGLGGGNEKLFF.

This clonotype has at least ten counts. The chain joins TRBV7-9 to TRBJ2-2, with 7 bases matching TRBD2. Trimming took 5 bases from V and 5 from J; bases not matched to a gene: 14. The CDR3 has 17 amino acids. Per germline, CDR1 SEHNR and CDR2 FQNEAQ (reference sequence). The CDR3 coding sequence is TGTGCCAGCAGCGGACCCTCTTTAAGCGGGGCGACCGGGGAGCTGTTTTTT. Protein product: CASSGPSLSGATGELFF. Combining the CDR3 with reference TRBV7-9 and TRBJ2-2 gives the whole variable domain DTGVSQNPRHKITKRGQNVTFRCDPISEHNRLYWYRQTLGQGPEFLTYFQNEAQLEKSRLLSDRFSAERPKGSFSTLEIQRTEQGDSAMYLCASSGPSLSGATGELFFGEGSRLTVL.

This clonotype was observed at least ten times. CDR3 protein: CATSAPDREANYGYTF. CDR3 DNA sequence: TGTGCCACCAGTGCACCTGACAGGGAAGCTAACTATGGCTACACCTTC. The chain carries TRBV24-1 and TRBJ1-2; the match to TRBD1 covers 7 bases. V gave up 5 bases and J gave up 0 bases; unmatched junction bases: 8. Germline CDR1 is KGHDR and CDR2 is SFDVKD. The CDR3 runs 16 residues.

This clonotype was picked up many times. The genes are TRBV14 and TRBJ2-2; the D is unclear. Between the trimmed V and J ends, which lost 7 bases and 7 bases, there was a span of 16 bases. The CDR3 totals 14 residues. CDR1 SGHDN and CDR2 FVKESK come from the germline V gene. CDR3 sequence (DNA): TGTGCCAGCAACAACCCCGTACGAGGCGGGGAGCTGTTTTTT. Translation gives CASNNPVRGGELFF. Full variable domain (remainder filled in from reference TRBV14 and TRBJ2-2): EAGVTQFPSHSVIEKGQTVTLRCDPISGHDNLYWYRRVMGKEIKFLLHFVKESKQDESGMPNNRFLAERTGGTYSTLKVQPAELEDSGVYFCASNNPVRGGELFFGEGSRLTVL.

This clonotype showed up many times. The chain recombines TRBV7-8 with TRBJ2-2, with TRBD2 as a possible D gene (5 bases). CDR3 length: 17 amino acids. V lost 4 bases and J lost 4, with 19 bases in between. CDR1 is SGHVS and CDR2 is FQNEAQ in the germline V gene. Written as DNA, the CDR3 is TGTGCCAGCAGCTCTCTCTCTAGGCTCCGGGGCACCGGGGAGCTGTTTTTT. This codes for CASSSLSRLRGTGELFF.

The sample holds many counts of this clonotype. The chain links TRBV5-5 to TRBJ1-1; D uncertain. Germline V gene lookup returns CDR1 SGHKS and CDR2 YYEKEE (reference sequence). With 1 base removed from V and 1 base from J, the gap between germline ends came to 5 bases. This CDR3 has 13 amino acids. In DNA form, the CDR3 reads TGTGCCAGCAGCTTGCCAGGGAACACTGAAGCTTTCTTT. Protein: CASSLPGNTEAFF.

This clonotype was recorded at least ten times. The V and J genes are TRBV4-1 and TRBJ2-1; 8 nucleotides line up with TRBD2. Per germline, CDR1 MGHRA and CDR2 YSYEKL. J was trimmed by 4 bases and V by 1 base; bases with no gene match: 9. CDR3 size: 17 residues. Here the CDR3 reads CASSQAPRGGVYNEQFF. The CDR3 DNA follows: TGCGCCAGCAGCCAAGCCCCTCGGGGGGGCGTATACAATGAGCAGTTCTTC.

The chain links TRBV19 to TRBJ2-2; 8 positions match TRBD2. The CDR3 covers 13 residues. V lost 7 bases and J lost 4; bases outside the gene matches: 2. The germline V gene has CDR1 LNHDA and CDR2 SQIVND (reference sequence). CDR3 sequence: CASKAGGTGELFF. The CDR3 DNA follows: TGTGCCAGTAAGGCGGGGGGCACCGGGGAGCTGTTTTTT.

This clonotype was seen many times. The chain is built from TRBV4-2 and TRBJ2-7, with D perhaps TRBD1 (5 bases). The ends were cut back, 5 bases at V and 2 bases at J, with 19 bases in the middle. The CDR3 contains 16 residues. Germline V gene sequence: CDR1 LGHNA, CDR2 YNFKEQ. CDR3 protein: CASSKGAQGNTYEQYF. CDR3 DNA: TGTGCCAGCAGCAAAGGGGCTCAGGGCAACACCTACGAGCAGTACTTC.

This clonotype was observed at least ten times. The V call is TRBV7-2, the J call TRBJ1-2; 7 bases are a match to TRBD1. There are 15 residues in the CDR3. Germline V gene data show CDR1 as SGHTA and CDR2 as FQGNSA. V lost 3 bases to trimming and J lost 7 bases; unmatched junction nucleotides: 11. The CDR3 DNA reads as TGTGCCAGCAGCTTGGCGGCAGGGGGTTCATCTGGCTACACCTTC. It is translated as CASSLAAGGSSGYTF. Supplemented by reference TRBV7-2 and TRBJ1-2, the full variable domain reads GAGVSQSPSNKVTEKGKDVELRCDPISGHTALYWYRQSLGQGLEFLIYFQGNSAPDKSGLPSDRFSAERTGGSVSTLTIQRTQQEDSAVYLCASSLAAGGSSGYTFGSGTRLTVV.